This TCR beta chain stems from a study of blood T cells in healthy people across ages. In the case of this clonotype: Its antigen is not identified. Just one base apart from a much larger clone, this may be a read error.

Trimming took 0 bases from V and 2 from J, leaving 16 bases between them. Germline V gene data show CDR1 as DFQATT and CDR2 as SNEGSKA (reference sequence). This CDR3 comprises 16 residues. Using a J-beta primer mix together with a sample-barcoded 5' primer, a second PCR was run for roughly 6 to 12 cycles. TCRdb redid the calling of the 5' RACE reads with MiXCR, one entry per CDR3 protein. The sample records 870,000 or so distinct CDR3 sequences, 25% to 30% being singletons. Each of the donors had roughly 9.4 milliliters of peripheral blood drawn into EDTA-treated Vacutainer tubes. Per sample, no less than 5.5 micrograms of total RNA were extracted. General study points: Since the PBMCs were unsorted, naive and antigen-experienced cells could not be conclusively compared.

Sequenced material: blood. This TCR was recovered from a woman at least 80 years old in good health. The chain has TRBV20-1 and TRBJ1-2; D possibly corresponds to TRBD1 (6 bases). This CDR3 is CSARDLGGAGNYGYTF. DNA for the CDR3: TGCAGTGCTAGAGATTTGGGGGGGGCAGGGAACTATGGCTACACCTTC.